A selection of T cell receptor beta chains follows, all from one sample in a study of CD8 T cells in Susac syndrome. One entry per CDR3 protein, called by TCRdb with MiXCR from the immunoSEQ multiplex PCR reads. Here the sample spans roughly 120,000 distinct CDR3 sequences, around 94% being singletons. Sequenced sample: CD4+ T cells from PBMCs. These receptors all come from a human donor with multiple sclerosis. Each CDR3 is given with its conserved first and last residue. D genes are given only for firm matches. Expanded clones get a size class; other rows say once, few or many, or leave the size out.

V	size	J	D	DNA	CDR3
TRBV20-1	NA	TRBJ1-1	TRBD1	TGCAGTGCTGGAAGACGGGACAGGGGAACTGAAGCTTTCTTT	CSAGRRDRGTEAFF
TRBV5-1	once	TRBJ1-6	NA	TGCGCCAGCAGCTTGGGGCTACAGGGAGGGGATTCACCCCTCCACTTT	CASSLGLQGGDSPLHF
TRBV5-4	NA	TRBJ1-2	TRBD1	TGTGCCAGCAGCTTCGACAGGGACCATGGCTACACCTTC	CASSFDRDHGYTF
TRBV5-1	NA	TRBJ2-6	NA	TGCGCCAGCAGTGAAGCCGGCCACTCGTTGGCCAACGTCCTGACTTTC	CASSEAGHSLANVLTF
TRBV20-1	once	TRBJ1-1	TRBD1	TGCAGTGCCGTACCCCTAAGACAGGGACTGAACACTGAAGCTTTCTTT	CSAVPLRQGLNTEAFF
TRBV7-9	NA	TRBJ2-7	NA	TGTGCCAGCAGCTTAGGGTCAGGCGGCGAGGTCTACGAGCAGTACTTC	CASSLGSGGEVYEQYF
TRBV12-3/TRBV12-4	NA	TRBJ2-2	NA	TGTGCCAGCAGTTTACGTGGGGTCACCGGGGAGCTGTTTTTT	CASSLRGVTGELFF
TRBV29-1	NA	TRBJ1-2	TRBD1	TGCAGCGTCGGAAACAGGGGCAAGTCGGGCTACACCTTC	CSVGNRGKSGYTF
TRBV30	NA	TRBJ2-5	NA	TGTGCCTGGAGGATGACCGTCCTGGGGATCCCTCAAGAGACCCAGTACTTC	CAWRMTVLGIPQETQYF
TRBV5-1	NA	TRBJ1-1	NA	TGCGCCAGCAGCTTGGGCTTCGGAGTGAACACTGAAGCTTTCTTT	CASSLGFGVNTEAFF
TRBV5-4	NA	TRBJ1-2	NA	TGTGCCAGCAGCTACGGGGGGCGCCGTGTTTATGGCTACACCTTC	CASSYGGRRVYGYTF